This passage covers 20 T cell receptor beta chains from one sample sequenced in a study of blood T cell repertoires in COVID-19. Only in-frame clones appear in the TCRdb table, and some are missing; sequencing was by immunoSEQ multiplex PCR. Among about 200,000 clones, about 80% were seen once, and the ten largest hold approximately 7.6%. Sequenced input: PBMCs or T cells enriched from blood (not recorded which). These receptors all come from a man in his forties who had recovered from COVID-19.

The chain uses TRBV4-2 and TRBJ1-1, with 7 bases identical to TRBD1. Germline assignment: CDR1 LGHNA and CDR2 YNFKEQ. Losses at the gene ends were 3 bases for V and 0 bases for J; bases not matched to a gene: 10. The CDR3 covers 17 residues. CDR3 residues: CASSQALGRGVNTEAFF. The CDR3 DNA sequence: TGTGCCAGCAGCCAGGCACTGGGCAGGGGGGTGAACACTGAAGCTTTCTTT.

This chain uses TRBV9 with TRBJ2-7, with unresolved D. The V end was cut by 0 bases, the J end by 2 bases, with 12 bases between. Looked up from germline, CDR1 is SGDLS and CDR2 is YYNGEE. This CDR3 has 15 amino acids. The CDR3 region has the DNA TGTGCCAGCAGCGTAGATCCAGGCTCAACCTACGAGCAGTACTTC. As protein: CASSVDPGSTYEQYF.

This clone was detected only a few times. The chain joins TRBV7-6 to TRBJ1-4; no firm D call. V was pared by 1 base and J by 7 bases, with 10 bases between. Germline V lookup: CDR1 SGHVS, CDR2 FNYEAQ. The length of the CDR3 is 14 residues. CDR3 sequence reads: CASSLGFTREKLFF. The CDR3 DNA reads TGTGCCAGCAGCTTAGGATTCACTCGTGAAAAACTGTTTTTT.

The CDR3 DNA reads as TGTGCCACCAGGGACGCCAGGGTGGGACAAAACACTGAAGCTTTCTTT. Its translation: CATRDARVGQNTEAFF. The rearrangement links TRBV24-1 to TRBJ1-1, with D tentatively TRBD1 (6 bases). The CDR3 spans 16 residues. V lost 7 bases, J lost 2 bases, and 19 bases lay in between. Germline values: CDR1 KGHDR, CDR2 SFDVKD.

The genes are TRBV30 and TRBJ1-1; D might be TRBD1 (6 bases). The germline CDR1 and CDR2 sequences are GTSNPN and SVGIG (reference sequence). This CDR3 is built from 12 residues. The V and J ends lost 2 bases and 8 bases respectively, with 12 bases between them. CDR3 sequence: CAWSLDSKEAFF. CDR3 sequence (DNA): TGTGCCTGGAGTTTGGACAGTAAAGAAGCTTTCTTT.

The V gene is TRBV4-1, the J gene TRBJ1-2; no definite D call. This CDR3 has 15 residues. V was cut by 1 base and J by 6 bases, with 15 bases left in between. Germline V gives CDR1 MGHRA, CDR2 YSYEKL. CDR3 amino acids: CASSQVSGKIDGYTF. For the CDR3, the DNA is TGCGCCAGCAGCCAAGTGTCGGGAAAAATCGATGGCTACACCTTC.

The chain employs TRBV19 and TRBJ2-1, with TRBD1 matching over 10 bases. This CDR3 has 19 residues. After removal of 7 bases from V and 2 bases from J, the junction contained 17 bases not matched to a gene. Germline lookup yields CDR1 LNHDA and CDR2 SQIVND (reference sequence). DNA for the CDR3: TGTGCCAGTACTCCCTCGGAAGTATTTGGGACAGGGGCCTACAATGAGCAGTTCTTC. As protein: CASTPSEVFGTGAYNEQFF.

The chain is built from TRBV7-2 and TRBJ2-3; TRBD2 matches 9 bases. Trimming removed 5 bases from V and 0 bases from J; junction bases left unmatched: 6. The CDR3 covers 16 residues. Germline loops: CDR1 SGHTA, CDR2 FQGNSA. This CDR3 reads CASSPRLAESTDTQYF. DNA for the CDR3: TGTGCCAGCAGCCCCAGACTAGCGGAGAGCACAGATACGCAGTATTTT.

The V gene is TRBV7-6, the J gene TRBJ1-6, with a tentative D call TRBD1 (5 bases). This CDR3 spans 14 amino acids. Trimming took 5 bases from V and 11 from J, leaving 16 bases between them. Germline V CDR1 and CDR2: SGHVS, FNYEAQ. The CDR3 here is CASSPQGTPAPLHF. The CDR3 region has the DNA TGTGCCAGCAGCCCCCAGGGAACACCGGCACCCCTCCACTTT.

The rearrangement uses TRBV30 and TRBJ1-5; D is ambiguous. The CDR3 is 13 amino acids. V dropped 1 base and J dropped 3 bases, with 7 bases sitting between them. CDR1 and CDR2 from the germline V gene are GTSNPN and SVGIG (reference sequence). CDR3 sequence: CAWSAAPNQPQHF. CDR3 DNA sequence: TGTGCCTGGAGTGCCGCGCCCAATCAGCCCCAGCATTTT.

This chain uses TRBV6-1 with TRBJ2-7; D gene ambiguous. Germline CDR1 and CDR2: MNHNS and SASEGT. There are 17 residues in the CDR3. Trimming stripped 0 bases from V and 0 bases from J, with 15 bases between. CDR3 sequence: CASSEAKRLPYSYEQYF. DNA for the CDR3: TGTGCCAGCAGTGAAGCGAAGAGATTGCCTTACTCCTACGAGCAGTACTTC.

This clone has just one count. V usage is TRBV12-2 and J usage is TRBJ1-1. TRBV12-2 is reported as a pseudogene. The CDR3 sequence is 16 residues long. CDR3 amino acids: CASRLCTREMNTEAFF. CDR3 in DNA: TGTGCAAGTCGCTTATGTACCCGGGAGATGAACACTGAAGCTTTCTTT.

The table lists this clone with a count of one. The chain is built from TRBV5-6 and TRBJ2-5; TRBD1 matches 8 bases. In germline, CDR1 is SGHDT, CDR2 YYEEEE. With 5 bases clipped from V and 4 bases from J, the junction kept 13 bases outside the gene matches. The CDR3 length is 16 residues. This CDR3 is CASRRVGQGRRETQYF. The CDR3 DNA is TGTGCCAGCAGGCGAGTCGGACAGGGCCGGAGAGAGACCCAGTACTTC. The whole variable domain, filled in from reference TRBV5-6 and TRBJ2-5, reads DAGVTQSPTHLIKTRGQQVTLRCSPKSGHDTVSWYQQALGQGPQFIFQYYEEEERQRGNFPDRFSGHQFPNYSSELNVNALLLGDSALYLCASRRVGQGRRETQYFGPGTRLLVL.

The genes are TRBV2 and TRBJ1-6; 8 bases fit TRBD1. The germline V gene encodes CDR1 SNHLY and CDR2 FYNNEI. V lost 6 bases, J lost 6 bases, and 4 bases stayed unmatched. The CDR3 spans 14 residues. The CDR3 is CASRAGGFNSPLHF. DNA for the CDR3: TGTGCCAGCAGGGCAGGGGGCTTTAATTCACCCCTCCACTTT.

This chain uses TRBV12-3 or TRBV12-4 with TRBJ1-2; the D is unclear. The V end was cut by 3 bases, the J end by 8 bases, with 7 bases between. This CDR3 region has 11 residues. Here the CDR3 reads CASSLSRGYTF. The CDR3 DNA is TGTGCCAGCAGTTTGAGTAGAGGCTACACCTTC.

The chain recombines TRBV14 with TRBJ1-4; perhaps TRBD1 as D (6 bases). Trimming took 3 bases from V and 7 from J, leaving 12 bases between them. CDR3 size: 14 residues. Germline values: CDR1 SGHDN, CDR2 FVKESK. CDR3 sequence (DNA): TGTGCCAGCAGCCAGTTCGGGGGGCGTGAAAAACTGTTTTTT. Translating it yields CASSQFGGREKLFF.

The CDR3 DNA sequence: TGCGCCAGCAGCCCGGGACTAGCGGGGACCCGCACAGATACGCAGTATTTT. Translated: CASSPGLAGTRTDTQYF. This chain links TRBV5-1 with TRBJ2-3; 13 positions agree with TRBD2. V lost 4 bases, J lost 1 base, and 6 bases stayed unmatched. This CDR3 has 17 amino acids. Germline-derived CDR1 and CDR2 are SGHRS and YFSETQ.

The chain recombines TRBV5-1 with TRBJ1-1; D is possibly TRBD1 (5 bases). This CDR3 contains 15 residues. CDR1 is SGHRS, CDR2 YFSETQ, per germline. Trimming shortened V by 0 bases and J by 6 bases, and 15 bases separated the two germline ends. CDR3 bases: TGCGCCAGCAGCTTGGGTCCAGGGTTTTTTTCTGAAGCTTTCTTT. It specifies CASSLGPGFFSEAFF.

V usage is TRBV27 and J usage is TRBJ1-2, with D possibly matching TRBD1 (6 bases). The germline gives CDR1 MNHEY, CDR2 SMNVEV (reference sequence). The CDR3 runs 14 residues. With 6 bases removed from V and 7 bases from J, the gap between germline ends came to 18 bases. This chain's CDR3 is CASSSQGSVGGYTF. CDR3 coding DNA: TGTGCCAGCAGCTCACAGGGTTCAGTGGGTGGCTACACCTTC.

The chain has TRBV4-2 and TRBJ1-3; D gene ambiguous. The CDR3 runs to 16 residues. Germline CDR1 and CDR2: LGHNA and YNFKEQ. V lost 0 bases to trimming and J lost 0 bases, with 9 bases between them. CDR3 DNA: TGTGCCAGCAGCCAAGACGGTGCCACCTCTGGAAACACCATATATTTT. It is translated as CASSQDGATSGNTIYF.